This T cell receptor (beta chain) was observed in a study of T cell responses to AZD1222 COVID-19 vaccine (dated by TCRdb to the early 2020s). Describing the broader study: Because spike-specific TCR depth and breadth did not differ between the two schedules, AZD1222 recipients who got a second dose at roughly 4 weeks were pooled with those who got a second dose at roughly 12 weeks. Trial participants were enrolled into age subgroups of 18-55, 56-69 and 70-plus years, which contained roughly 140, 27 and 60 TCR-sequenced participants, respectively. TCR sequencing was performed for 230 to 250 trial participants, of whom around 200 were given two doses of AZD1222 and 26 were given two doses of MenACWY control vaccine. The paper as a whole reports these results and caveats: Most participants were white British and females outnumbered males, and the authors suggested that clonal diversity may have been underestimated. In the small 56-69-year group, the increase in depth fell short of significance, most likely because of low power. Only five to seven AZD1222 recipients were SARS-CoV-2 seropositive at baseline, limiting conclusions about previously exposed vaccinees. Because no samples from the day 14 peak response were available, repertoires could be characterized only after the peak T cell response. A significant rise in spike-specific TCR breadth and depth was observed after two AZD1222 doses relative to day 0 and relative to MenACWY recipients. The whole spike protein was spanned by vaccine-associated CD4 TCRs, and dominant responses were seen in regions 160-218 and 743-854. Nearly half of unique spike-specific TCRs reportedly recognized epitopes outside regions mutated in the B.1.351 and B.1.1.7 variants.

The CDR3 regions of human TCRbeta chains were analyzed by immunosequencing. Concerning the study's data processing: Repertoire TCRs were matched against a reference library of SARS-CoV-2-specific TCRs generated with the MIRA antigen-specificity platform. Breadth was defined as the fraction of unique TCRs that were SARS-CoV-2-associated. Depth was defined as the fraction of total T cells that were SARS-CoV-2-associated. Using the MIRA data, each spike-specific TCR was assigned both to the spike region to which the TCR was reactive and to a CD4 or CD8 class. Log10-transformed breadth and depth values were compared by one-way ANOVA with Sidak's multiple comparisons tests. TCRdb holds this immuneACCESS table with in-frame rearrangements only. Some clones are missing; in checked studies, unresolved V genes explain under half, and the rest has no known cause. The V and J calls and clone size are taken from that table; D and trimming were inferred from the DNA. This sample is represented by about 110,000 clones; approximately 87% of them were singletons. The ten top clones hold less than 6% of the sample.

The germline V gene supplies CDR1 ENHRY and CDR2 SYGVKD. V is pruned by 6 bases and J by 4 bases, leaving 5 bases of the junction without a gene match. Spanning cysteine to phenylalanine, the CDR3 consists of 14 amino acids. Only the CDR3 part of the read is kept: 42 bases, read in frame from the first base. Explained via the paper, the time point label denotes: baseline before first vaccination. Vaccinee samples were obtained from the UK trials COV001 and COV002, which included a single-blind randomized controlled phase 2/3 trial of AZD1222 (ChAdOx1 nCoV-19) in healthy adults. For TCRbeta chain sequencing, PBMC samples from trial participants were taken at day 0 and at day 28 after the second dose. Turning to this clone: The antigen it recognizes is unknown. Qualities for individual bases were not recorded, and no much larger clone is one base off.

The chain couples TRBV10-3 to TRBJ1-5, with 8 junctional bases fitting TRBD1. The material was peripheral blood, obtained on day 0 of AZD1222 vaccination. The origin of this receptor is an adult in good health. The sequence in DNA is TGTGCCATCAGCCAGGACAGGGCTAATCAGCCCCAGCATTTT. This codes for CAISQDRANQPQHF.